This T cell receptor (beta chain) was sequenced for a study of blood T cell repertoires in COVID-19. For the study at large: Samples of COVID-19 (acute and convalescent) were obtained from the United States, Italy and Spain.

The CDR3 sequence is 16 residues long. Germline V gene data show CDR1 as SGHVS and CDR2 as FQNEAQ. V gave up 4 bases and J gave up 3 bases; unmatched junction bases: 8. Original data processing: Estimation of nucleated cell counts relied on the amplification of reference gene primers. Sequencing used immunoSEQ multiplex PCR; TCRdb keeps in-frame clones, though not all of them. V and J calls and clone size are as listed in that table; D and trimming were resolved from the DNA. The repertoire holds 100,000 or so clones, 75% to 90% seen once, with 13% in the top ten. The receptor comes from a human donor in a cohort sampled during active COVID-19. The rearrangement joins TRBV7-8 to TRBJ2-1; 8 bases are a match to TRBD1. Sample: peripheral blood. CDR3 residues: CASSSNRGVGYNEQFF. The CDR3 nucleotides are TGTGCCAGCAGCTCCAACAGGGGGGTGGGCTACAATGAGCAGTTCTTC.